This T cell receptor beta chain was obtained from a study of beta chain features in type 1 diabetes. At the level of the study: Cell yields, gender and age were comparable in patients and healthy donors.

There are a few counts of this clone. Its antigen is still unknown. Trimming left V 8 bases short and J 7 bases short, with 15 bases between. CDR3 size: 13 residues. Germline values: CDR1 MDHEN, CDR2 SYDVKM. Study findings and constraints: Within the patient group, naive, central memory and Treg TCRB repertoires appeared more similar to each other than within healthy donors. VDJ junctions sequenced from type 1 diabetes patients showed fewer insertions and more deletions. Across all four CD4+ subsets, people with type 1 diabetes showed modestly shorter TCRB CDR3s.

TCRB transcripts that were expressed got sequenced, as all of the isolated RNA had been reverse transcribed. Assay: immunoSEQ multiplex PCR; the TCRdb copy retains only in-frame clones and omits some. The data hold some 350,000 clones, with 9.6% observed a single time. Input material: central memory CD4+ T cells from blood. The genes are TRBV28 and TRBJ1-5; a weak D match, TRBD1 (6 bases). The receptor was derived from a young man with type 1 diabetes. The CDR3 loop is CASGPRGAQPQHF. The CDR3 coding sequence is TGTGCCAGCGGGCCTCGGGGGGCACAGCCCCAGCATTTT.